This TCR beta chain was documented in a study of response to subunit inactivated influenza vaccine. MiXCR, applied by TCRdb to the RT-PCR reads, yields one record per CDR3 protein. The sample records about 190,000 distinct CDR3 sequences, 13% to 15% being singletons. The table lists this clonotype with a few counts. Its specificity is not known. Germline CDR1 reads SGHRS; CDR2 reads YFSETQ. V lost 0 bases and J lost 5, with 11 bases in between. The CDR3 is 14 residues long. Study observations and caveats: With each seasonal influenza vaccination, the authors suggested, few new T cells are recruited.

The rearrangement uses TRBV5-1 and TRBJ1-1, with D possibly TRBD1 on 5 matching bases. This receptor was taken from a man between 45 and 60 years old who received an inactivated influenza vaccine. Sequences were derived from CD8+ T cells sorted from PBMCs, sampled around 5 days after vaccination. The CDR3 loop reads CASSLGDSTTEAFF. The CDR3 DNA sequence: TGCGCCAGCAGCTTGGGGGACTCAACGACTGAAGCTTTCTTT. Supplemented by reference TRBV5-1 and TRBJ1-1, the full variable domain reads KAGVTQTPRYLIKTRGQQVTLSCSPISGHRSVSWYQQTPGQGLQFLFEYFSETQRNKGNFPGRFSGRQFSNSRSEMNVSTLELGDSALYLCASSLGDSTTEAFFGQGTRLTVV.